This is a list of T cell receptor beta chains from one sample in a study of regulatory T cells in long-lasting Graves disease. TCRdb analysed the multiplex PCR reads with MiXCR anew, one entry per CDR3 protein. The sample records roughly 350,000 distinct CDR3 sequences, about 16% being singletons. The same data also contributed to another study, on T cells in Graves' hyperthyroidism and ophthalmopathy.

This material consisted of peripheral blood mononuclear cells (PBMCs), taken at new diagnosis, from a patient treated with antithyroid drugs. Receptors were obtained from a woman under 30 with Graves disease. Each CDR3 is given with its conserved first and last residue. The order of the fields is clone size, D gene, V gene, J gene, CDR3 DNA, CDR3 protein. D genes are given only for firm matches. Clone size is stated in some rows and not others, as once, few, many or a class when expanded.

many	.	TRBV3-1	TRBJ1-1	TGTGCCAGCAGCCGGGATGGGGGCCCGAACACTGAAGCTTTCTTT	CASSRDGGPNTEAFF
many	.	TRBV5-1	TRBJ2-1	TGCGCCAGCAGCTTAGACGATTACAATGAGCAGTTCTTC	CASSLDDYNEQFF
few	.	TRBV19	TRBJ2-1	TGTGCCAGTAGTATCGGCGTCTTTGACAGCTCCTACAATGAGCAGTTCTTC	CASSIGVFDSSYNEQFF
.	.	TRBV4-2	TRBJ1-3	TGTGCCAGCAGCCCGGCCGGGGAGGTTGCTGGAAACACCATATATTTT	CASSPAGEVAGNTIYF
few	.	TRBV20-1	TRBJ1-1	TGCAGGGAGGCCGGGACGAACACTGAAGCTTTCTTT	CREAGTNTEAFF
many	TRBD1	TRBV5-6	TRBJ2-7	TGTGCCAGCAGCTTGGACGGACAGGGGTTCTACGAGCAGTACTTC	CASSLDGQGFYEQYF
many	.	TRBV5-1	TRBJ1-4	TGCGCCAGCAGCAGGGACTCGATCGGAGGCGAAAAACTGTTTTTT	CASSRDSIGGEKLFF
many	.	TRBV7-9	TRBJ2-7	TGTGCCAGCAGCAAACAGGGCTACGAGCAGTACTTC	CASSKQGYEQYF
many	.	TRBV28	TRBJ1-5	TGTGCCAGCGGTCCCTACCCCCAGGGAAGGGATCAGCCCCAGCATTTT	CASGPYPQGRDQPQHF
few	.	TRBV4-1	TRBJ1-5	TGCGCCAGCAGCCAAGAGTCAGATAGCAATCAGCCCCAGCATTTT	CASSQESDSNQPQHF
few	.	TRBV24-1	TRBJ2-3	TGTGCCACCAGTGACCCACTAAGGGGACGGTATACGCAGTATTTT	CATSDPLRGRYTQYF
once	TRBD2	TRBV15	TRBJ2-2	TGTGCCACTCGGGGACGGTGGGCTAGCGGGAGTTCGGGCACCGGGGAGCTGTTTTTT	CATRGRWASGSSGTGELFF
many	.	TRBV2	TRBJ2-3	TGTGCCAGCAGTGTTGGTGGGAAAGGGTCACCAGATACGCAGTATTTT	CASSVGGKGSPDTQYF
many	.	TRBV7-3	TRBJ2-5	TGTGCCAGCAGCCCAGGACGGGGCAAGACCCAGTACTTC	CASSPGRGKTQYF
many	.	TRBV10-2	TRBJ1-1	TGCGCCAGCAGACAGGGTTTGTGGACTGAAGCTTTCTTT	CASRQGLWTEAFF
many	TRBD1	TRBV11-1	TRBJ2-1	TGTGCCAGCAGCCTAGACAGGGCGGACCATGAGCAGTTCTTC	CASSLDRADHEQFF
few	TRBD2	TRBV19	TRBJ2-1	TGTGCCAGTAAAAGCTCGGGAGGGGCTTATGGGGAGCAGTTCTTC	CASKSSGGAYGEQFF
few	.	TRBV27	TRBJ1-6	TGTGCCAGCAGTTTTTGGTACGAAAATTCACCCCTCCACTTT	CASSFWYENSPLHF
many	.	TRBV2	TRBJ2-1	TGTGCCAGCAGTGTACGGGATTACGACAATGAGCAGTTCTTC	CASSVRDYDNEQFF
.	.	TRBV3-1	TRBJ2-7	TGTGCCAGCAGCCAGGGCCGATACGAGCAGTACTTC	CASSQGRYEQYF
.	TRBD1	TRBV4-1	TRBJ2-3	TGCGCCAGCAGCCAGCCCCGGGGACAGGGTTCAGATACGCAGTATTTT	CASSQPRGQGSDTQYF
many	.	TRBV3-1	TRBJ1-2	TGTGCCAGCAGCCAGGGGGGCTACACCTTC	CASSQGGYTF
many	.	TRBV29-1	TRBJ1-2	TGCAGCGTTGAGGAGGGAAGAGGTGGCTACACCTTC	CSVEEGRGGYTF
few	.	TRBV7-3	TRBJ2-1	TGTGCCAGCAGCCCGGTTGAGGGCCTGAGCTCCTACAATGAGCAGTTCTTC	CASSPVEGLSSYNEQFF
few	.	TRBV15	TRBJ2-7	TGTGCCACCAGCAGGGTCCGGGACATCGGGCGGCAGCAGTACTTC	CATSRVRDIGRQQYF
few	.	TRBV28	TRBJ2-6	TGTGCCAGCACCCCGGGACATTCCTTCTCTGGGGCCAACGTCCTGACTTTC	CASTPGHSFSGANVLTF
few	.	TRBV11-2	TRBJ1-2	TGTGCCAGCAGCCAGGGACGGAGATCTAACTATGGCTACACCTTC	CASSQGRRSNYGYTF
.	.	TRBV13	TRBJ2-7	TGTGCCAGCAGCCCCGAGCGGCATAACTACGAGCAGTACTTC	CASSPERHNYEQYF
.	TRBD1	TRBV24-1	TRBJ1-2	TGTGCCACCAGTGAGGCAGGGGGCTCAAACTATGGCTACACCTTC	CATSEAGGSNYGYTF
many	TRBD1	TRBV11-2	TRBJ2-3	TGTGCCAGCAGCTTAGAGTGGGACAGACCCTTCGGGAGCACAGATACGCAGTATTTT	CASSLEWDRPFGSTDTQYF
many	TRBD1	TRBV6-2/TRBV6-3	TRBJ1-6	TGTGCCAGCCATGTCCTCGGGACAGACAATTCACCCCTCCACTTT	CASHVLGTDNSPLHF
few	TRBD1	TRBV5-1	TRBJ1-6	TGCGCCAGCAGCCAGGGGGGTACCCTTTCACCCCTCCACTTT	CASSQGGTLSPLHF
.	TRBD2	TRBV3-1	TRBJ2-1	TGTGCCAGCAGCCAAGAGCTCCGGGGACTAGCTGGTGCTGAGCAGTTCTTC	CASSQELRGLAGAEQFF
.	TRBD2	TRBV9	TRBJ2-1	TGTGCCAGCAGCGTAGGAGGGGGGGGACTAGCGGGGGCTGAGCAGTTCTTC	CASSVGGGGLAGAEQFF
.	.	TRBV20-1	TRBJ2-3	TGCAGTGCTTGGGGGGGGCCCGGGGCAGATACGCAGTATTTT	CSAWGGPGADTQYF
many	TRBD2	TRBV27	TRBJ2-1	TGTGCCAGCAGTTCTTATAGCGGGAGAGATGAGCAGTTCTTC	CASSSYSGRDEQFF
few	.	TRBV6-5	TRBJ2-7	TGTGCCAGCAGTTACTCGGCAGGGGACTACGAGCAGTACTTC	CASSYSAGDYEQYF
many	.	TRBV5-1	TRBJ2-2	TGCGCCAGCAGCTTGGGATTCAGACCGGGGAACACCGGGGAGCTGTTTTTT	CASSLGFRPGNTGELFF
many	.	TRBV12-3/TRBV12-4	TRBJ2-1	TGTGCCAGCAGTTTAAGGGGGGGAATAACTCCCAATGAGCAGTTCTTC	CASSLRGGITPNEQFF
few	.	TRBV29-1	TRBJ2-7	TGCAGCGGACAAACAGGGACCTACGAGCAGTACTTC	CSGQTGTYEQYF
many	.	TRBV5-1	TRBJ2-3	TGCGCCAGCAGCTTGGGACTTTCAGATACGCAGTATTTT	CASSLGLSDTQYF
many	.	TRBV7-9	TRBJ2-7	TGTGCCAGCAGCTTAGGATCGGGGGGCGGTGAGCAGTACTTC	CASSLGSGGGEQYF
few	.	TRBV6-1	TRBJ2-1	TGTGCCAGCAGTGAAACAAATAGTGAGCAGTTCTTC	CASSETNSEQFF
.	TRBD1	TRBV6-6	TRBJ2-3	TGTGCCAGCAGTTACTCGATAGGGGGCGGAGATACGCAGTATTTT	CASSYSIGGGDTQYF
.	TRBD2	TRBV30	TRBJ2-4	TGTGCCTGGAGCGGGGGGGCCAAAAACATTCAGTACTTC	CAWSGGAKNIQYF
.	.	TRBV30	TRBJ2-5	TGTGCCTGGGCCCCCGGAGGTAGCGCACGGGACCCTGAGACCCAGTACTTC	CAWAPGGSARDPETQYF
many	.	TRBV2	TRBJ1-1	TGTGCCAGCAGTGAACAGGCAGTTGAACTGACTGAAGCTTTCTTT	CASSEQAVELTEAFF
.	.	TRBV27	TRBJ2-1	TGTGCCAGCACCGACGGTGTTGAGCAGTTCTTC	CASTDGVEQFF
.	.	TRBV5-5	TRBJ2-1	TGTGCCACCGGAGGGGGGACGGATTACAATGAGCAGTTCTTC	CATGGGTDYNEQFF
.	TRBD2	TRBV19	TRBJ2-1	TGTGCCAGTTGCTCCGGACTAGCGGGAGTAAGTGAGCAGTTCTTC	CASCSGLAGVSEQFF
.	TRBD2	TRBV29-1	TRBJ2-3	TGCAGCGTTGACACGGGGGGTAGAGATACGCAGTATTTT	CSVDTGGRDTQYF
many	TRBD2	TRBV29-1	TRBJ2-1	TGCAGCGTTGTTACTAGCGGGGGGGCCAAAAACAATGAGCAGTTCTTC	CSVVTSGGAKNNEQFF
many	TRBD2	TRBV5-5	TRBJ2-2	TGTGCCAGTATAGCGGGAGGACACACCGGGGAGCTGTTTTTT	CASIAGGHTGELFF
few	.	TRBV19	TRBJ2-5	TGTGCCAGTAGTATGGGGGAAGCGACCCAGTACTTC	CASSMGEATQYF
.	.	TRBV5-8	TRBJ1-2	TGTGCCAGCTCATCTCTGTGGGGCTACACCTTC	CASSSLWGYTF